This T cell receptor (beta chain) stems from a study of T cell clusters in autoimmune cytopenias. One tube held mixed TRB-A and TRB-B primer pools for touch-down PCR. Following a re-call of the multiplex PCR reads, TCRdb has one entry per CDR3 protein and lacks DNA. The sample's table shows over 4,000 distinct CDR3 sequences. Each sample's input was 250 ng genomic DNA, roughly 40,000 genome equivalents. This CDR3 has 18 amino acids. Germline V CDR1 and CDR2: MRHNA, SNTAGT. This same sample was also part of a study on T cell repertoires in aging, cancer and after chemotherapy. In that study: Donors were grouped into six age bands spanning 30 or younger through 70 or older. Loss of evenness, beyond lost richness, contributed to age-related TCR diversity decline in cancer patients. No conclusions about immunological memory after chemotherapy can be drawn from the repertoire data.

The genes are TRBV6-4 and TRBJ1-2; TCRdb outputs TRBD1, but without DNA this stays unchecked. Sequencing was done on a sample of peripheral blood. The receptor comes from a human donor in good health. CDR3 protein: CASSDSIGLFWGNYGYTF.